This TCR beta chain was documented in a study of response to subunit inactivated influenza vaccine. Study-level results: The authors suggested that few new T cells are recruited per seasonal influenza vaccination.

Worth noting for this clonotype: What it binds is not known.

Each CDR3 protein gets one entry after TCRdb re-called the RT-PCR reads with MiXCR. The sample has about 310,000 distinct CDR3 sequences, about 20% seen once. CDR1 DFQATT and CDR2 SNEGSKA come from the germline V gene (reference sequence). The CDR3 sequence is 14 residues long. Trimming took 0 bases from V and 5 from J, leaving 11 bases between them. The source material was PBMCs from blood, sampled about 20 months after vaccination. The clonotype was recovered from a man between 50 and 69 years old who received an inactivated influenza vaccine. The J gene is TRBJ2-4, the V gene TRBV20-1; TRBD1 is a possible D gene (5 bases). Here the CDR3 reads CSARETVGQNIQYF. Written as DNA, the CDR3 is TGCAGTGCTAGAGAGACAGTTGGGCAAAACATTCAGTACTTC.